Each of the 29 T cell receptor beta chains below was sequenced from the same sample in a study of blood T cell repertoires in COVID-19. Repertoires were generated with immunoSEQ multiplex PCR, while TCRdb's copy carries only in-frame clones and drops some. Among about 150,000 clones listed, roughly 90% were seen once. The sample was peripheral blood. Source of these receptors: a man aged 55 to 69 with active or convalescent COVID-19.

The genes are TRBV28 and TRBJ1-5; weak D call: TRBD1 (6 bases). V was cut by 6 bases and J by 0 bases, with 21 bases left in between. The CDR3 length is 18 residues. Per the germline V gene, CDR1 is MDHEN and CDR2 is SYDVKM. The CDR3 here is CASSPRVGGQPSNQPQHF. The CDR3 DNA reads as TGTGCCAGCAGCCCTAGAGTTGGGGGCCAACCTAGCAATCAGCCCCAGCATTTT.

The V gene is TRBV2, the J gene TRBJ2-2; tentatively, D is TRBD1 (6 bases). The V end was cut by 6 bases, the J end by 3 bases, with 14 bases between. Germline V gene data show CDR1 as SNHLY and CDR2 as FYNNEI. The CDR3 contains 15 residues. The CDR3: CASSPRGTDTGELFF. CDR3 nucleotide sequence: TGTGCCAGCAGCCCTAGGGGGACGGACACCGGGGAGCTGTTTTTT.

The chain couples TRBV9 to TRBJ2-1, with a tentative D call TRBD2 (5 bases). The CDR3 runs to 15 residues. Trimming cost V 6 bases and J 4 bases, with 17 bases left between them. Germline V gene lookup returns CDR1 SGDLS and CDR2 YYNGEE. CDR3 bases: TGTGCCAGCACCAAGGGTGGGAGTCCGTACAATGAGCAGTTCTTC. As protein: CASTKGGSPYNEQFF.

This chain joins TRBV30 and TRBJ1-1, with D possibly matching TRBD1 (5 bases). The CDR3 extends over 14 amino acids. With 2 bases removed from V and 0 bases from J, the gap between germline ends came to 10 bases. The V gene's germline CDR1 is GTSNPN and CDR2 SVGIG (reference sequence). DNA of the CDR3: TGTGCCTGGAGTTTGGGGCCCATGAACACTGAAGCTTTCTTT. Its translation is CAWSLGPMNTEAFF.

The V and J genes are TRBV29-1 and TRBJ2-5; 10 bases are a match to TRBD1. The CDR3 is 13 residues long. V was pared by 8 bases and J by 4 bases, with 7 bases of the junction left unmatched. Looked up from germline, CDR1 is SQVTM and CDR2 is ANQGSEA. The CDR3 DNA sequence: TGCAGCTCTGGACAGGGGGTCGGAGAGACCCAGTACTTC. This codes for CSSGQGVGETQYF.

The chain carries TRBV3-1 (or the pseudogene TRBV3-2) and TRBJ1-5; D unresolved. The ends were cut back, 5 bases at V and 1 base at J, with 12 bases in the middle. CDR1 and CDR2 from the germline V gene are LGHDT and YNNKEL (reference sequence). This CDR3 region has 15 residues. The chain's CDR3 is CASSGSGESNQPQHF. CDR3 nucleotides: TGTGCCAGCAGCGGGAGCGGGGAAAGCAATCAGCCCCAGCATTTT.

The chain joins TRBV20-1 to TRBJ2-7; unclear D gene. V shed 0 bases and J shed 6 bases, with 6 bases lying between them. CDR1 and CDR2 from the germline V gene are DFQATT and SNEGSKA (reference sequence). This CDR3 has 11 residues. In DNA, the CDR3 is TGCAGTGCTAGAGATTTAGTCGAGCAGTACTTC. Protein product: CSARDLVEQYF.

The rearrangement links TRBV28 to TRBJ1-1, with D possibly being TRBD1 (5 bases). CDR1 is MDHEN, CDR2 SYDVKM, per germline. This CDR3 has 15 residues. With 0 bases removed from V and 4 bases from J, the gap between germline ends came to 12 bases. The CDR3 here is CASSLWGGSGTEAFF. The CDR3 DNA is TGTGCCAGCAGTTTATGGGGGGGATCGGGCACTGAAGCTTTCTTT.

The chain recombines TRBV3-1 (or the pseudogene TRBV3-2) with TRBJ2-1, with 12 bases identical to TRBD2. Germline-derived CDR1 and CDR2 are LGHDT and YNNKEL (reference sequence). V shed 0 bases and J 0 bases; nucleotides not matched to a gene: 6. CDR3 length equals 19 residues. As DNA, the CDR3 is TGTGCCAGCAGCCAAGATGTACTAGCGGGGGGACCCTCCTACAATGAGCAGTTCTTC. This gives the protein CASSQDVLAGGPSYNEQFF.

V is TRBV3-1 (or the pseudogene TRBV3-2) and J is TRBJ2-7; TRBD2 aligns across 7 bases. The CDR3 is 15 amino acids. V gave up 3 bases and J gave up 2 bases; unmatched junction bases: 7. CDR1 is LGHDT and CDR2 is YNNKEL in the germline V gene (reference sequence). The CDR3 sequence: CASSHGASGTYEQYF. The DNA for the CDR3 is TGTGCCAGCAGCCACGGGGCTAGCGGAACCTACGAGCAGTACTTC.

The J gene is TRBJ2-6, the V gene TRBV5-4; a possible D gene is TRBD2 (5 bases). Germline assignment: CDR1 SGHNT and CDR2 YYREEE (reference sequence). This CDR3 is 16 amino acids long. V lost 0 bases to trimming and J lost 1 base, with 8 bases between them. The CDR3 loop reads CASSLEGGSGANVLTF. DNA for the CDR3: TGTGCCAGCAGCTTGGAGGGCGGGTCTGGGGCCAACGTCCTGACTTTC.

This chain connects TRBV5-4 to TRBJ2-4, with a tentative D call TRBD1 (5 bases). Germline lookup yields CDR1 SGHNT and CDR2 YYREEE (reference sequence). There are 13 residues in the CDR3. V lost 1 base and J lost 5, with 7 bases in between. The CDR3 protein is CASSLQGENIQYF. The CDR3 nucleotides are TGTGCCAGCAGCTTGCAAGGGGAAAACATTCAGTACTTC.

The rearrangement joins TRBV19 to TRBJ1-6; D possibly corresponds to TRBD1 (5 bases). The germline V gene has CDR1 LNHDA and CDR2 SQIVND (reference sequence). With 10 bases removed from V and 6 bases from J, the gap between germline ends came to 13 bases. This CDR3 comprises 13 residues. Here the CDR3 DNA reads TGTGCCACCGGGGGGGACCTTAATTCACCCCTCCACTTT. It specifies CATGGDLNSPLHF.

The chain has TRBV7-9 and TRBJ1-1; D is uncertain. From germline, CDR1 is SEHNR and CDR2 FQNEAQ (reference sequence). Trimming stripped 4 bases from V and 10 bases from J, with 13 bases between. The CDR3 extends over 12 amino acids. CDR3 in DNA: TGTGCCAGCAGCTCGCAGTCCCCGGGAGCTTTCTTT. Translation gives CASSSQSPGAFF.

The gene calls are TRBV19 and TRBJ1-5; 11 bases line up with TRBD1. Germline trimming cut 7 bases from V and 3 bases from J; bases unmatched to any gene: 8. Germline lookup yields CDR1 LNHDA and CDR2 SQIVND (reference sequence). The CDR3 consists of 16 residues. The chain's CDR3 is CASTPRTGGANQPQHF. DNA of the CDR3: TGTGCCAGTACCCCACGGACAGGGGGCGCCAATCAGCCCCAGCATTTT.

The CDR3 sequence is CASVSGLYNEQFF. For the CDR3, the DNA is TGTGCCAGCGTAAGCGGCCTCTACAATGAGCAGTTCTTC. The chain links TRBV28 to TRBJ2-1, with TRBD2 as a possible D gene (5 bases). The CDR3 consists of 13 residues. Germline CDR1 is MDHEN and CDR2 is SYDVKM. The V end lost 8 bases, the J end lost 3 bases, and 11 bases lay between the germline ends.

This clone was detected only a few times. This chain uses TRBV6-2 or TRBV6-3 with TRBJ2-7; 7 nucleotides align to TRBD2. Trimming at V came to 0 bases and at J to 2 bases, leaving 4 bases not matched to a gene. Germline CDR1 MNHEY, CDR2 SVGEGT. This CDR3 spans 15 amino acids. The CDR3 DNA reads as TGTGCCAGCAGTTACTCGAGCGGGGATCCCTACGAGCAGTACTTC. Its translation is CASSYSSGDPYEQYF.

This clone was detected a few times. The J gene is TRBJ1-2, the V gene TRBV4-3; 7 nucleotides align to TRBD1. The V gene's germline CDR1 is LGHNA and CDR2 YSLEER. The CDR3 has 13 residues. The V segment lost 4 bases and the J segment 2 bases; nucleotides outside the gene matches: 1. This CDR3 reads CASSPTGNYGYTF. DNA of the CDR3: TGCGCCAGCAGCCCGACAGGGAACTATGGCTACACCTTC.

The chain has TRBV28 and TRBJ2-3, with 9 bases fitting TRBD2. The V and J ends lost 5 bases and 5 bases, in that order; junction bases with no gene match: 5. CDR1 MDHEN and CDR2 SYDVKM come from the germline V gene. The CDR3 length is 14 residues. The CDR3 bases are TGTGCCAGCAGTGAGGGACTAGCTAAAGATACGCAGTATTTT. It yields the protein CASSEGLAKDTQYF.

This chain links TRBV6-2 or TRBV6-3 with TRBJ1-1, with 7 bases fitting TRBD1. The CDR3 length is 15 residues. The ends lost 2 bases at V and 2 bases at J; junction bases unmatched: 5. CDR1 is MNHEY and CDR2 is SVGEGT in the germline V gene. The CDR3: CASSYDAGGNTEAFF. For the CDR3, the DNA is TGTGCCAGCAGTTACGACGCAGGGGGAAACACTGAAGCTTTCTTT.

V usage is TRBV5-6 and J usage is TRBJ1-5; D perhaps matches TRBD1 (6 bases). CDR1 and CDR2 (germline): SGHDT, YYEEEE. V shed 4 bases and J shed 7 bases, with 9 bases lying between them. The CDR3 is 12 amino acids. CDR3: CASSLTGQPQHF. CDR3 bases: TGTGCCAGCAGCCTTACAGGGCAGCCCCAGCATTTT.

This chain links TRBV7-3 with TRBJ2-2, with D tentatively TRBD1 (5 bases). Trimming took 5 bases from V and 2 from J, leaving 15 bases between them. The CDR3 runs 16 residues. Germline assignment: CDR1 SGHTA and CDR2 FQGTGA. In nucleotides, the CDR3 is TGTGCCAGCAGCCGACAGCCTGGACATAACACCGGGGAGCTGTTTTTT. Its translation: CASSRQPGHNTGELFF.

This rearrangement joins TRBV5-4 to TRBJ1-6; D unclear. Germline V gene lookup returns CDR1 SGHNT and CDR2 YYREEE (reference sequence). Trimming shortened V by 0 bases and J by 7 bases, and 8 bases separated the two germline ends. The CDR3 contains 14 residues. The CDR3 here is CASSLAHPNSPLHF. Written as DNA, the CDR3 is TGTGCCAGCAGCTTGGCACATCCCAATTCACCCCTCCACTTT. Using reference TRBV5-4 and TRBJ1-6 for the parts outside the CDR3, the full variable domain is ETGVTQSPTHLIKTRGQQVTLRCSSQSGHNTVSWYQQALGQGPQFIFQYYREEENGRGNFPPRFSGLQFPNYSSELNVNALELDDSALYLCASSLAHPNSPLHFGNGTRLTVT.

In its sample, this clone was seen once. The chain recombines TRBV19 with TRBJ1-5; 7 nucleotides match TRBD1. The germline V gene has CDR1 LNHDA and CDR2 SQIVND (reference sequence). V lost 0 bases and J lost 2; bases outside the gene matches: 7. The CDR3 is 17 amino acids. The CDR3 DNA reads as TGTGCCAGTAGTATAGATCGAGCAGGGGGTCGCAATCAGCCCCAGCATTTT. This sequence encodes CASSIDRAGGRNQPQHF.

This clone has just a few counts. The CDR3 here is CASSLKSLQGTSSYNEQFF. The CDR3 bases are TGTGCCAGCAGCCTCAAGTCACTACAGGGGACGAGCTCCTACAATGAGCAGTTCTTC. The chain couples TRBV7-2 to TRBJ2-1; 7 nucleotides line up with TRBD1. This CDR3 comprises 19 residues. Per the germline V gene, CDR1 is SGHTA and CDR2 is FQGNSA. Losses at the gene ends were 5 bases for V and 0 bases for J; bases not matched to a gene: 16. Drawing the rest from reference TRBV7-2 and TRBJ2-1, the complete variable domain is GAGVSQSPSNKVTEKGKDVELRCDPISGHTALYWYRQSLGQGLEFLIYFQGNSAPDKSGLPSDRFSAERTGGSVSTLTIQRTQQEDSAVYLCASSLKSLQGTSSYNEQFFGPGTRLTVL.

This sequence joins TRBV28 and TRBJ1-4, with a weak D call TRBD1 (5 bases). V shed 3 bases and J shed 8 bases, with 16 bases lying between them. The CDR3 loop spans 15 amino acids. Per the germline V gene, CDR1 is MDHEN and CDR2 is SYDVKM. Here the CDR3 reads CASSFSGREYEKLFF. The CDR3, as DNA: TGTGCCAGCAGTTTTAGCGGCAGGGAATACGAAAAACTGTTTTTT.

The V gene is TRBV6-2 or TRBV6-3, the J gene TRBJ2-3; 8 bases line up with TRBD2. The CDR3 is made up of 13 amino acids. CDR1 is MNHEY, CDR2 SVGEGT, per germline. V lost 6 bases and J lost 8; bases outside the gene matches: 7. CDR3 DNA sequence: TGTGCCAGCAGCCCGGGACTAGGAGGTACGCAGTATTTT. Translating gives CASSPGLGGTQYF.

V and J are TRBV27 and TRBJ2-5; 7 positions agree with TRBD1. CDR3 length: 15 residues. The junction had 6 bases not matched to a gene; V was cut back by 5 bases and J by 0 bases. CDR1 and CDR2 from the germline V gene are MNHEY and SMNVEV (reference sequence). The CDR3 DNA reads as TGTGCCAGCAGTCCACTGGACAGGAACCAAGAGACCCAGTACTTC. Amino acid sequence: CASSPLDRNQETQYF.

The V gene is TRBV19, the J gene TRBJ2-4; TRBD1 matches 10 bases. Trimming took 8 bases from V and 4 from J; bases not matched to a gene: 2. This CDR3 is built from 13 residues. Germline V gives CDR1 LNHDA, CDR2 SQIVND (reference sequence). The CDR3: CASGQGVKNIQYF. CDR3 DNA sequence: TGTGCCAGTGGACAGGGGGTTAAAAACATTCAGTACTTC.